This T cell receptor beta chain was documented in a study of Tregs in tolerant kidney transplant recipients. Study summary: Recipients received nonmyeloablative bone marrow transplants from related graft donors, with transient mixed chimerism. The study, taken as a whole, reports: Biological reproducibility was not directly addressed in this study. In tolerant patients, donor-specific Tregs outgrew total Tregs, suggesting antigen-driven expansion.

CD4+CD25+CD127- Tregs, CD4+CD25- non-Tregs, CD4 and CD8 cells were sorted. Details on this clone: Its antigen is unidentified.

The data were produced by immunoSEQ multiplex PCR, yet TCRdb's version contains in-frame clones alone and is incomplete. This table holds around 70,000 clones, 80% to 95% found once. With V trimmed by 3 bases and J by 3 bases, 4 bases remained unmatched. CDR1 LNHDA and CDR2 SQIVND come from the germline V gene (reference sequence). The CDR3 is made up of 15 amino acids. The receptor was derived from a human donor who received a combined kidney and bone marrow transplant. The sequences come from CD8+ T cells from blood, collected before the transplant. The chain carries TRBV19 and TRBJ2-7, with 11 bases matching TRBD1. For the CDR3, the DNA is TGTGCCAGTAGTATTGGACAGGGGGCACTCTACGAGCAGTACTTC. This translates into CASSIGQGALYEQYF. Looking up the rest from reference TRBV19 and TRBJ2-7 gives the full variable domain: DGGITQSPKYLFRKEGQNVTLSCEQNLNHDAMYWYRQDPGQGLRLIYYSQIVNDFQKGDIAEGYSVSREKKESFPLTVTSAQKNPTAFYLCASSIGQGALYEQYFGPGTRLTVT.